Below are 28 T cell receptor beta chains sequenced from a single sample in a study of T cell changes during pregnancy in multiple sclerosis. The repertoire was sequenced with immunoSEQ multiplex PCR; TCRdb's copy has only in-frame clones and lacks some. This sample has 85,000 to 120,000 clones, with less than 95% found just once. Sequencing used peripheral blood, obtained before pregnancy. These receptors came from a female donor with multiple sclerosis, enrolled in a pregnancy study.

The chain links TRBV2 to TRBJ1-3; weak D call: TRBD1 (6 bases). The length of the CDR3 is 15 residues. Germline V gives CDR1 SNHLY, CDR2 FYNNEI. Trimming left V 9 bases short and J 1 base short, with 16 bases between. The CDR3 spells CASIKATGSGNTIYF. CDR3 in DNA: TGTGCCAGTATTAAAGCCACAGGGTCTGGAAACACCATATATTTT. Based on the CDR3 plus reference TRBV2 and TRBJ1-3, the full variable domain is EPEVTQTPSHQVTQMGQEVILRCVPISNHLYFYWYRQILGQKVEFLVSFYNNEISEKSEIFDDQFSVERPDGSNFTLKIRSTKLEDSAMYFCASIKATGSGNTIYFGEGSWLTVV.

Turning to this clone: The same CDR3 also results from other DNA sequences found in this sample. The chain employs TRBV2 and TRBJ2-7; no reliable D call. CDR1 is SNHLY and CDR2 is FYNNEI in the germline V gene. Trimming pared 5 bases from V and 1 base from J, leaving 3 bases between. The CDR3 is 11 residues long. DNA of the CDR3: TGTGCCAGCAGTCTATCCTACGAGCAGTACTTC. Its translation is CASSLSYEQYF. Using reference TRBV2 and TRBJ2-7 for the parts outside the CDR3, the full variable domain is EPEVTQTPSHQVTQMGQEVILRCVPISNHLYFYWYRQILGQKVEFLVSFYNNEISEKSEIFDDQFSVERPDGSNFTLKIRSTKLEDSAMYFCASSLSYEQYFGPGTRLTVT.

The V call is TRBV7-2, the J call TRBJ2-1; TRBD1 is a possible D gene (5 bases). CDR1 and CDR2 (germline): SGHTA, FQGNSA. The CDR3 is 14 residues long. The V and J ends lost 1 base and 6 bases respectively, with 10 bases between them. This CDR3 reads CASSLGGFGNEQFF. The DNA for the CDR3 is TGTGCCAGCAGCTTAGGGGGCTTTGGCAATGAGCAGTTCTTC.

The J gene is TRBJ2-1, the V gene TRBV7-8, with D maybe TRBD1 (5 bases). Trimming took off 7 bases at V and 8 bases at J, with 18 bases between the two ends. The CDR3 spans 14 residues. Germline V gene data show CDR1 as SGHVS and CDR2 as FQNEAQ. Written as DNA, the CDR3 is TGTGCCAGCAATGCCCCCGGCCGACAGCATGAGCAGTTCTTC. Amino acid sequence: CASNAPGRQHEQFF.

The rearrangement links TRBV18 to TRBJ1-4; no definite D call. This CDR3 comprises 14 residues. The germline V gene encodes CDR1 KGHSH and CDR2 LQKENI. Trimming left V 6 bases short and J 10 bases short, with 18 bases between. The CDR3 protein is CASSLKDFSGKLFF. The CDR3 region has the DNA TGTGCCAGCTCGCTTAAGGACTTCTCGGGAAAACTGTTTTTT.

The CDR3 DNA reads as TGTGCCAGCAGCAAACTCTCGGGACAGGATAATGAAAAACTGTTTTTT. Translated: CASSKLSGQDNEKLFF. V and J are TRBV21-1 and TRBJ1-4; no check of the table's D call, TRBD1, against the DNA was made. TRBV21-1 is designated a pseudogene. This CDR3 has 16 amino acids.

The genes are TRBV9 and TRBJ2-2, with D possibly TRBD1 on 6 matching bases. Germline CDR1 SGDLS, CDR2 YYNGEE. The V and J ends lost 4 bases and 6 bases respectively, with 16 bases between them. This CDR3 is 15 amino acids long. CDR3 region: CASSPRRGDAGELFF. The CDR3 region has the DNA TGTGCCAGCAGCCCCCGCAGGGGCGACGCCGGGGAGCTGTTTTTT.

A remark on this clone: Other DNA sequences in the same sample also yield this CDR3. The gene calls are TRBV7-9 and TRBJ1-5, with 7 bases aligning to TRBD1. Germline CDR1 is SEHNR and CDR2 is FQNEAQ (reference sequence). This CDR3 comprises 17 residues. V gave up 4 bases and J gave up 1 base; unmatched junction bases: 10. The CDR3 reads CASSSYTDRVSNQPQHF. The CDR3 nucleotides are TGTGCCAGCAGCTCGTACACCGACAGGGTGAGCAATCAGCCCCAGCATTTT.

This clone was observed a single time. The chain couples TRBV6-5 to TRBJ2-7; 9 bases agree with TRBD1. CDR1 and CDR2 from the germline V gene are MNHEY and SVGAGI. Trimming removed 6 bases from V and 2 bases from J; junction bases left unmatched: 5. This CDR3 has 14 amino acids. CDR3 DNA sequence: TGTGCCAGCAGCCTCGACAGGGGGACCTACGAGCAGTACTTC. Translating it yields CASSLDRGTYEQYF.

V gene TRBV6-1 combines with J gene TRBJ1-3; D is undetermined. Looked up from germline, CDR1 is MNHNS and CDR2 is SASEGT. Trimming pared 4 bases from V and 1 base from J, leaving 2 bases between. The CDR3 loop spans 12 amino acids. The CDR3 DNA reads TGTGCCAGCAGTGTATCTGGAAACACCATATATTTT. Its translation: CASSVSGNTIYF.

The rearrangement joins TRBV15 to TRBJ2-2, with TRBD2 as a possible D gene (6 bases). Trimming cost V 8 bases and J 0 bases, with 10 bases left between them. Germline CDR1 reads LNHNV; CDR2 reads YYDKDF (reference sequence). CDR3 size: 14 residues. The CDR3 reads CATAPGANTGELFF. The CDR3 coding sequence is TGTGCCACCGCCCCGGGGGCGAACACCGGGGAGCTGTTTTTT.

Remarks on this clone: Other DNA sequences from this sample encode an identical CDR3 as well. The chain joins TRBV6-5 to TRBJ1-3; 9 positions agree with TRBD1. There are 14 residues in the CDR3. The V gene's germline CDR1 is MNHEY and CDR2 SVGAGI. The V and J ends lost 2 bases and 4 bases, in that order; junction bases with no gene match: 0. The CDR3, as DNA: TGTGCCAGCAGTTACGGGACAGGGGGAAACACCATATATTTT. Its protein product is CASSYGTGGNTIYF.

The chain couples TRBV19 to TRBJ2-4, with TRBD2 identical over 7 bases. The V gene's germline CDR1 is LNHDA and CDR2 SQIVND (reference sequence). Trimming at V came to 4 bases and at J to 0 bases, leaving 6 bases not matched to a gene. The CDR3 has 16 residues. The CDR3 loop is CASSTSGGLAKNIQYF. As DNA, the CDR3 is TGTGCCAGTAGTACCTCGGGGGGACTAGCCAAAAACATTCAGTACTTC.

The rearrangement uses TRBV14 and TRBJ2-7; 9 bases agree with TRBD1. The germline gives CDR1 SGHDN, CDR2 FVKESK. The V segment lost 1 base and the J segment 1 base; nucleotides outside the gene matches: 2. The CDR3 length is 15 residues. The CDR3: CASSQGDRVSYEQYF. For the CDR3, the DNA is TGTGCCAGCAGCCAAGGGGACAGGGTATCCTACGAGCAGTACTTC.

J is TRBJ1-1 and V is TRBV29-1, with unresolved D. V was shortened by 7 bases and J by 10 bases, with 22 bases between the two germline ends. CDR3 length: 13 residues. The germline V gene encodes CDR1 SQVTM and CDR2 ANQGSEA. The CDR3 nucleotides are TGCAGCGCCCTAGGCTTTCCGATTCTGATAGCTTTCTTT. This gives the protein CSALGFPILIAFF.

The CDR3 region has the DNA TGCGCCAGCAGCTTGTTGGGGGGTACGAGCTCCTACGAGCAGTACTTC. As protein: CASSLLGGTSSYEQYF. V is TRBV5-1 and J is TRBJ2-7, with D maybe TRBD2 (6 bases). The germline CDR1 and CDR2 sequences are SGHRS and YFSETQ. Trimming cost V 1 base and J 0 bases, with 14 bases left between them. This CDR3 is built from 16 residues.

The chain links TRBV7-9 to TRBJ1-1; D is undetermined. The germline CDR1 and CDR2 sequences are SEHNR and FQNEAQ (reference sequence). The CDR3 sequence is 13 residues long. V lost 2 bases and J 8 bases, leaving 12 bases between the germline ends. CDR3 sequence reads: CASSLSVAREAFF. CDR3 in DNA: TGTGCCAGCAGCTTATCTGTAGCTAGAGAAGCTTTCTTT.

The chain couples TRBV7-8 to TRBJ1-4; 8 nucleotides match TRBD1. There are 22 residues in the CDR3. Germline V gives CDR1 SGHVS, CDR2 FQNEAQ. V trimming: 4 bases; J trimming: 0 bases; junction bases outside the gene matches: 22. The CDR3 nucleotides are TGTGCCAGCAGCTCAGGATATCGTCTGGGACAGGTCCTAACTACAACTAATGAAAAACTGTTTTTT. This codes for CASSSGYRLGQVLTTTNEKLFF.

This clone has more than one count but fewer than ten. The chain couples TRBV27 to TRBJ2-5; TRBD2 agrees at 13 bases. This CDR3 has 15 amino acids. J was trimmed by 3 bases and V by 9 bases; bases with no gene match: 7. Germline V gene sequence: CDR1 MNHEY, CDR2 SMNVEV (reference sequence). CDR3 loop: CARVGTSGVEETQYF. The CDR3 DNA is TGTGCCAGGGTCGGGACTAGCGGGGTAGAAGAGACCCAGTACTTC.

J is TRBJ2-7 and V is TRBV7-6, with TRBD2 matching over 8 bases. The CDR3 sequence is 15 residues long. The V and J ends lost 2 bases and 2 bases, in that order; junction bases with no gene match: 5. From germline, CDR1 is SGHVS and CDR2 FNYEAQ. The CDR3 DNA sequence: TGTGCCAGCAGCTTAACGCTAGCGGGTGCCTACGAGCAGTACTTC. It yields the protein CASSLTLAGAYEQYF.

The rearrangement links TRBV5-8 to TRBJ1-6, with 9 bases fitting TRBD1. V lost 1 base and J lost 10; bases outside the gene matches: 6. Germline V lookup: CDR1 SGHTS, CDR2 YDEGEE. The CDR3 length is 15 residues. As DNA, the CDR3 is TGTGCCAGCAGCTTGACAGGGGGCGCAGGGTCACCCCTCCACTTT. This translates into CASSLTGGAGSPLHF.

CDR3 sequence: CSASRNEQFF. Written as DNA, the CDR3 is TGCAGCGCTAGCCGGAATGAGCAGTTCTTC. The V call is TRBV29-1, the J call TRBJ2-1; the D gene is possibly TRBD2 (5 bases). The CDR3 runs 10 residues. CDR1 SQVTM and CDR2 ANQGSEA come from the germline V gene. Trimming removed 7 bases at V and 7 bases at J, with 8 bases between.

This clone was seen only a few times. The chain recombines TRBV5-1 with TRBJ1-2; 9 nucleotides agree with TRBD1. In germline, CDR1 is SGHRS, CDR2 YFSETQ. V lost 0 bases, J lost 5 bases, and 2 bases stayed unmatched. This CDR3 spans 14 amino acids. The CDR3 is CASSLVQGAYGYTF. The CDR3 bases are TGCGCCAGCAGCTTGGTACAGGGGGCGTATGGCTACACCTTC.

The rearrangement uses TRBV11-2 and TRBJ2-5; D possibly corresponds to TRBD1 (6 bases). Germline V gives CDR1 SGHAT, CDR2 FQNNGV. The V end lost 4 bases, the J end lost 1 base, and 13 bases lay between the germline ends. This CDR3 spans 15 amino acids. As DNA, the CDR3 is TGTGCCAGCAGCTGGAGACAGGCGACCCAAGAGACCCAGTACTTC. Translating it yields CASSWRQATQETQYF.

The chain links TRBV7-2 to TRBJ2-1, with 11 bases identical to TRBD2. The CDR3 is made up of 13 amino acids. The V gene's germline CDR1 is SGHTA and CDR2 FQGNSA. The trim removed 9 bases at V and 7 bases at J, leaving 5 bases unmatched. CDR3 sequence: CASSGRAVNEQFF. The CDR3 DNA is TGTGCCAGTAGCGGGAGGGCCGTGAATGAGCAGTTCTTC.

The CDR3 DNA reads TGCGCCAGCAGCTTAGATGCAGGGCGCAATCAGCCCCAGCATTTT. It yields the protein CASSLDAGRNQPQHF. V is TRBV5-1 and J is TRBJ1-5, with D possibly matching TRBD1 (5 bases). Per germline, CDR1 SGHRS and CDR2 YFSETQ. V was cut by 2 bases and J by 2 bases, with 11 bases left in between. CDR3 length: 15 amino acids.

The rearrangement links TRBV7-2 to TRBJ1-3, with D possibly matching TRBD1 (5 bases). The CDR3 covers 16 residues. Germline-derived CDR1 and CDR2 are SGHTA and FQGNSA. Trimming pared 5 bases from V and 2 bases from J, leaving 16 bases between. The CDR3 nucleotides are TGTGCCAGCAGCGTACACGGGGGGGGAACTGGAAACACCATATATTTT. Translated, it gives CASSVHGGGTGNTIYF.

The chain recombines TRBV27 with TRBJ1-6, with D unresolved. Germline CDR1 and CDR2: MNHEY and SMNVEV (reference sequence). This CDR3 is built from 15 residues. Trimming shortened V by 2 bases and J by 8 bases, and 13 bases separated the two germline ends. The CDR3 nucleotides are TGTGCCAGCAGTTTAGACTCCGTCGGGTATTCACCCCTCCACTTT. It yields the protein CASSLDSVGYSPLHF.